This T cell receptor beta chain was recorded in a study of blood T cell repertoires in COVID-19. The CDR3 runs 16 residues. Looked up from germline, CDR1 is LNHDA and CDR2 is SQIVND (reference sequence). Trimming took off 8 bases at V and 0 bases at J, with 16 bases between the two ends. Produced via immunoSEQ multiplex PCR; TCRdb's table is partial and in-frame only. The repertoire has approximately 350,000 clones, under 95% of them found once; the top ten carry roughly 3.3%. The receptor's source is a woman aged 18-35 years who had recovered from COVID-19. The J gene is TRBJ1-4, the V gene TRBV19; unclear D gene. The sequenced material came from peripheral blood. The CDR3 DNA reads as TGTGCCAGTCAATCCCCCGGACTTGCAACTAATGAAAAACTGTTTTTT. Translated, it gives CASQSPGLATNEKLFF.